The 29 T cell receptor beta chains presented below share a single source sample, sequenced in a study of PD-L1 blockade in urothelial cancer. Produced via immunoSEQ multiplex PCR; TCRdb's table is partial and in-frame only. The sample has about 74,000 clones; around four fifths are singletons. The sequenced sample was PBMCs, obtained around atezolizumab (anti-PD-L1) treatment. These receptors were taken from a man in his sixties or seventies with urothelial cancer.

The chain couples TRBV28 to TRBJ2-3, with a possible D match to TRBD2 (6 bases). CDR1 is MDHEN and CDR2 is SYDVKM in the germline V gene. With 2 bases removed from V and 4 bases from J, the gap between germline ends came to 10 bases. This CDR3 spans 14 amino acids. Here the CDR3 DNA reads TGTGCCAGCAGTTTAGTGGACTACTCAGATACGCAGTATTTT. Its translation is CASSLVDYSDTQYF.

This clone occurred a few times. This sequence joins TRBV29-1 and TRBJ1-1; 7 positions match TRBD1. This CDR3 has 16 amino acids. Germline assignment: CDR1 SQVTM and CDR2 ANQGSEA. With V trimmed by 3 bases and J by 3 bases, 13 bases remained unmatched. The DNA of the CDR3 is TGCAGCGTTGATGGGGGGACAGAGCCCACGGACACTGAAGCTTTCTTT. Amino acid sequence: CSVDGGTEPTDTEAFF.

The V and J genes are TRBV15 and TRBJ2-7; the match to TRBD1 covers 8 bases. V was pared by 3 bases and J by 0 bases, with 1 base of the junction left unmatched. The CDR3 spans 14 residues. Germline CDR1 reads LNHNV; CDR2 reads YYDKDF (reference sequence). The CDR3 reads CATSRDRVSYEQYF. Here the CDR3 DNA reads TGTGCCACCAGCAGGGACAGGGTCTCCTACGAGCAGTACTTC. Based on the CDR3 plus reference TRBV15 and TRBJ2-7, the full variable domain is DAMVIQNPRYQVTQFGKPVTLSCSQTLNHNVMYWYQQKSSQAPKLLFHYYDKDFNNEADTPDNFQSRRPNTSFCFLDIRSPGLGDTAMYLCATSRDRVSYEQYFGPGTRLTVT.

The chain links TRBV2 to TRBJ2-7; possibly TRBD2 for D (5 bases). The V end lost 4 bases, the J end lost 3 bases, and 13 bases lay between the germline ends. CDR3 length: 14 residues. Germline CDR1 and CDR2: SNHLY and FYNNEI. CDR3 coding DNA: TGTGCCAGCAGTGCTAGCTTTTTGCGCTACGAGCAGTACTTC. Translated: CASSASFLRYEQYF.

The chain combines TRBV6-5 with TRBJ2-7; TRBD2 matches at 10 bases. J lost 6 bases, V lost 6 bases, and 2 bases had no gene match. The germline V gene encodes CDR1 MNHEY and CDR2 SVGAGI. The CDR3 loop spans 12 amino acids. The CDR3 DNA is TGTGCCAGCAGAAGACTAGCGGGCGAGCAGTACTTC. Translation: CASRRLAGEQYF.

This chain joins TRBV5-1 and TRBJ2-1; no clear D. The CDR3 is made up of 15 amino acids. Per germline, CDR1 SGHRS and CDR2 YFSETQ. V was trimmed by 7 bases and J by 4 bases, leaving 18 bases between them. The CDR3 DNA reads as TGCGCCAGCGTCGAAAGCGTAAACCTTTACAATGAGCAGTTCTTC. It codes for CASVESVNLYNEQFF.

This chain uses TRBV29-1 with TRBJ2-1, with TRBD1 matching 7 bases. The CDR3 loop spans 14 amino acids. V trimming: 6 bases; J trimming: 6 bases; junction bases outside the gene matches: 11. Germline-derived CDR1 and CDR2 are SQVTM and ANQGSEA. The CDR3 nucleotides read TGCAGCGTCCTGACAGGGAAGGGTGGCAATGAGCAGTTCTTC. Translated, it gives CSVLTGKGGNEQFF.

This clone turned up a few times. The rearrangement joins TRBV5-6 to TRBJ2-2, with D tentatively TRBD1 (5 bases). V was cut by 0 bases and J by 1 base, with 10 bases left in between. The CDR3 spans 16 residues. Germline-derived CDR1 and CDR2 are SGHDT and YYEEEE. CDR3 sequence reads: CASSLGEGVNTGELFF. The DNA of the CDR3 is TGTGCCAGCAGCTTGGGAGAAGGGGTGAACACCGGGGAGCTGTTTTTT.

The V gene is TRBV5-6, the J gene TRBJ1-1; the D gene is possibly TRBD1 (6 bases). The germline V gene encodes CDR1 SGHDT and CDR2 YYEEEE. The CDR3 spans 17 residues. V gave up 0 bases and J gave up 10 bases, with 25 bases separating them. This CDR3 reads CASSLDGGRRGWDGAFF. CDR3 bases: TGTGCCAGCAGCTTGGACGGGGGGCGGCGGGGATGGGATGGAGCTTTCTTT.

V gene TRBV6-5 combines with J gene TRBJ1-3; D might be TRBD1 (5 bases). The CDR3 has 14 residues. Germline CDR1 is MNHEY and CDR2 is SVGAGI. Trimming removed 7 bases at V and 0 bases at J, with 10 bases between. The DNA for the CDR3 is TGTGCCAGCACTGTCGGGGGCTCTGGAAACACCATATATTTT. Translated, it gives CASTVGGSGNTIYF.

The gene calls are TRBV9 and TRBJ2-1; TRBD2 agrees at 10 bases. This CDR3 spans 18 amino acids. CDR1 and CDR2 from the germline V gene are SGDLS and YYNGEE. V trimming: 5 bases; J trimming: 4 bases; junction bases outside the gene matches: 15. CDR3 sequence (DNA): TGTGCCAGCAGTCTAACCATAGCGGGAGGACCAACATACAATGAGCAGTTCTTC. Translation: CASSLTIAGGPTYNEQFF.

A few counts support this clone. The J gene is TRBJ2-7, the V gene TRBV4-2, with 8 nucleotides matching TRBD1. Per germline, CDR1 LGHNA and CDR2 YNFKEQ. V shed 4 bases and J 4 bases; nucleotides not matched to a gene: 9. The length of the CDR3 is 15 residues. The CDR3 DNA sequence: TGTGCCAGCAGCCTGACAGGGGATCTTAGATACGAGCAGTACTTC. Protein sequence: CASSLTGDLRYEQYF.

This chain joins TRBV9 and TRBJ2-4; TRBD2 aligns across 14 bases. CDR3 length: 15 amino acids. V lost 4 bases to trimming and J lost 11 bases; unmatched junction nucleotides: 8. Germline V gene sequence: CDR1 SGDLS, CDR2 YYNGEE. The CDR3 is CASSTLGTSGSLQYF. CDR3 DNA sequence: TGTGCCAGCAGCACCCTCGGGACTAGCGGGAGCCTTCAGTACTTC. Full variable domain (rest looked up from reference TRBV9 and TRBJ2-4): DSGVTQTPKHLITATGQRVTLRCSPRSGDLSVYWYQQSLDQGLQFLIQYYNGEERAKGNILERFSAQQFPDLHSELNLSSLELGDSALYFCASSTLGTSGSLQYFGAGTRLSVL.

The DNA for the CDR3 is TGTGCCACCAGTAAGGGACAGAGCTACGAGCAGTACTTC. It translates to CATSKGQSYEQYF. The chain is built from TRBV15 and TRBJ2-7; 7 bases agree with TRBD1. The germline V gene encodes CDR1 LNHNV and CDR2 YYDKDF (reference sequence). V lost 6 bases and J lost 3; bases outside the gene matches: 5. This CDR3 contains 13 residues.

The chain links TRBV9 to TRBJ2-2; 7 bases match TRBD2. The V gene's germline CDR1 is SGDLS and CDR2 YYNGEE. V shed 0 bases, J shed 5 bases, and the junction held 4 bases outside the gene matches. This CDR3 is 15 amino acids long. CDR3 DNA: TGTGCCAGCAGCGTAGGGTCCGGGGGGACCGGGGAGCTGTTTTTT. This translates into CASSVGSGGTGELFF.

The chain joins TRBV6-1 to TRBJ2-1; 13 positions match TRBD2. The CDR3 is made up of 20 amino acids. J lost 0 bases, V lost 2 bases, and 10 bases had no gene match. CDR1 and CDR2 (germline): MNHNS, SASEGT. CDR3 nucleotides: TGTGCCAGCAGTGAAAGGAGACTAGCGGGAGGCCCAAGCTCCTACAATGAGCAGTTCTTC. It translates to CASSERRLAGGPSSYNEQFF.

The rearrangement uses TRBV7-3 and TRBJ2-2; 8 nucleotides match TRBD2. J gave up 4 bases and V 2 bases, and 6 bases lay outside the gene matches. The CDR3 is made up of 16 amino acids. Germline V CDR1 and CDR2: SGHTA, FQGTGA. The CDR3 reads CASSLLSGTVTGELFF. CDR3 in DNA: TGTGCCAGCAGCTTACTTAGCGGGACGGTCACCGGGGAGCTGTTTTTT. Supplemented by reference TRBV7-3 and TRBJ2-2, the full variable domain reads GAGVSQTPSNKVTEKGKYVELRCDPISGHTALYWYRQSLGQGPEFLIYFQGTGAADDSGLPNDRFFAVRPEGSVSTLKIQRTERGDSAVYLCASSLLSGTVTGELFFGEGSRLTVL.

The V call is TRBV6-6, the J call TRBJ1-1; D might be TRBD1 (6 bases). Trimming cost V 6 bases and J 4 bases, with 15 bases left between them. Per germline, CDR1 MNHNY and CDR2 SVGAGI (reference sequence). This CDR3 has 14 residues. The CDR3 loop reads CASSDTGLTTEAFF. The CDR3 nucleotides are TGTGCCAGCAGCGATACAGGGTTGACCACTGAAGCTTTCTTT.

The chain carries TRBV5-1 and TRBJ1-3; D is unclear. Germline CDR1 and CDR2: SGHRS and YFSETQ. CDR3 length: 17 amino acids. V lost 1 base and J lost 6, with 20 bases in between. The CDR3 coding sequence is TGCGCCAGCAGCTTGCGCGGCGGCGGTATCCTTGAAAACACCATATATTTT. Amino acids: CASSLRGGGILENTIYF.

The chain recombines TRBV11-2 with TRBJ2-1; 7 bases map to TRBD2. The J segment lost 5 bases and the V segment lost 1 base, leaving 5 bases of the junction unmatched. Germline CDR1 SGHAT, CDR2 FQNNGV. The CDR3 is 15 amino acids. The CDR3 nucleotides are TGTGCCAGCAGCTTAGTACCTAGCGGCAACAATGAGCAGTTCTTC. Encoded protein: CASSLVPSGNNEQFF.

This chain connects TRBV10-3 to TRBJ2-7; 8 positions match TRBD2. CDR1 is ENHRY, CDR2 SYGVKD, per germline. This CDR3 has 12 amino acids. The V gene end was trimmed by 10 bases and the J gene end by 3 bases; junction bases not matched to a gene: 5. The CDR3 DNA follows: TGTGCCAGTGCCGGGACTAGCTACGAGCAGTACTTC. Translation: CASAGTSYEQYF.

The chain employs TRBV10-3 and TRBJ2-3, with D unresolved. This CDR3 is 12 amino acids long. CDR1 and CDR2 (germline): ENHRY, SYGVKD. The V end was cut by 8 bases, the J end by 7 bases, with 13 bases between. CDR3 coding DNA: TGTGCCATCCTAGACCCGTCAAATACGCAGTATTTT. Translated: CAILDPSNTQYF.

This chain uses TRBV7-9 with TRBJ2-7; 9 bases are shared with TRBD2. Germline CDR1 and CDR2: SEHNR and FQNEAQ (reference sequence). With V trimmed by 2 bases and J by 5 bases, 19 bases remained unmatched. CDR3 length: 19 amino acids. CDR3 loop: CASSLSETGSRTSDHEQYF. CDR3 coding DNA: TGTGCCAGCAGCTTATCCGAGACAGGGAGTAGGACTAGCGACCACGAGCAGTACTTC. The variable domain in full, completed from reference TRBV7-9 and TRBJ2-7, reads DTGVSQNPRHKITKRGQNVTFRCDPISEHNRLYWYRQTLGQGPEFLTYFQNEAQLEKSRLLSDRFSAERPKGSFSTLEIQRTEQGDSAMYLCASSLSETGSRTSDHEQYFGPGTRLTVT.

This clone was seen more than once but under ten times. The chain couples TRBV6-6 to TRBJ1-2; 8 positions match TRBD1. CDR1 is MNHNY, CDR2 SVGAGI, per germline (reference sequence). The V segment lost 6 bases and the J segment 3 bases; nucleotides outside the gene matches: 3. CDR3 length: 13 residues. The CDR3 DNA sequence: TGTGCCAGCAGCATGACAGGGGACTATGGCTACACCTTC. Translating gives CASSMTGDYGYTF.

This chain joins TRBV6-1 and TRBJ2-1, with TRBD2 as a possible D gene (5 bases). CDR1 is MNHNS and CDR2 is SASEGT in the germline V gene. The CDR3 extends over 16 amino acids. V was cut by 2 bases and J by 1 base, with 12 bases left in between. This CDR3 is CASSEPVAPSYNEQFF. CDR3 DNA: TGTGCCAGCAGTGAACCGGTAGCGCCATCCTACAATGAGCAGTTCTTC.

The CDR3 region is CASRTGHRAGNTIYF. Written as DNA, the CDR3 is TGTGCCAGCAGGACGGGACACCGCGCTGGAAACACCATATATTTT. The rearrangement joins TRBV6-5 to TRBJ1-3, with D possibly matching TRBD1 (6 bases). V was clipped by 6 bases and J by 2 bases, with 14 bases between them. There are 15 residues in the CDR3. The germline CDR1 and CDR2 sequences are MNHEY and SVGAGI.

A few counts support this clone. The J gene is TRBJ1-2, the V gene TRBV29-1, with 8 nucleotides matching TRBD1. The V gene end was trimmed by 3 bases and the J gene end by 3 bases; junction bases not matched to a gene: 12. The CDR3 length is 16 residues. Germline assignment: CDR1 SQVTM and CDR2 ANQGSEA. As DNA, the CDR3 is TGCAGCGTTGAGATTTTAACAGGGGGTGTTTACTATGGCTACACCTTC. Protein: CSVEILTGGVYYGYTF.

The chain combines TRBV20-1 with TRBJ1-2; D is ambiguous. The CDR3 runs 10 residues. The germline V gene has CDR1 DFQATT and CDR2 SNEGSKA (reference sequence). The germline V and J ends were trimmed by 3 bases and 7 bases, with 6 bases remaining between them. CDR3 sequence: CSASPSGYTF. The DNA of the CDR3 is TGCAGTGCTAGCCCCTCTGGCTACACCTTC.

The chain links TRBV7-9 to TRBJ2-1; no clear D. The CDR3 length is 12 residues. With 5 bases removed from V and 12 bases from J, the gap between germline ends came to 14 bases. CDR1 is SEHNR and CDR2 is FQNEAQ in the germline V gene (reference sequence). In DNA, the CDR3 is TGTGCCAGCAGCCTGCATAGTGGTGGGCAGTTCTTC. This translates into CASSLHSGGQFF.